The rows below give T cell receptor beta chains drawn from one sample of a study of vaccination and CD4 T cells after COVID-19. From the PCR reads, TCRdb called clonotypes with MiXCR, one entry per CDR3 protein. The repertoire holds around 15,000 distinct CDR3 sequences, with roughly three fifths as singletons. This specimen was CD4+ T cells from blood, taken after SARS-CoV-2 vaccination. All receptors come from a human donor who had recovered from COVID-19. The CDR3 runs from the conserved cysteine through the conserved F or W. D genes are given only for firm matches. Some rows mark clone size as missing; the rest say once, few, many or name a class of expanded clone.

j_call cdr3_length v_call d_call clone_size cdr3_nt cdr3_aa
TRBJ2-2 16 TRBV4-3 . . TGCGCCAGCAGCCAAGGTCTACACCACGACACCGGGGAGCTGTTTTTT CASSQGLHHDTGELFF
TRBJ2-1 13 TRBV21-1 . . TGTGCCAGCAGCAAAGCCACTACATGTGAGCAGTTCTTC CASSKATTCEQFF
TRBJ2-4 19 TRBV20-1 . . TGCAGTGCTAGAGAATCGGCAGCAATAGTCGGTTTGGGCAAAAACATTCAGTACTTC CSARESAAIVGLGKNIQYF
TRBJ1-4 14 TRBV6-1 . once TGTGCCAGCAGTAGGGAAGTGACTAATGAAAAACTGTTTTTT CASSREVTNEKLFF
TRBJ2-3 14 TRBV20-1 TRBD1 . TGCAGTGCTAGGAGGAACAGGGGGACAGATACGCAGTATTTT CSARRNRGTDTQYF
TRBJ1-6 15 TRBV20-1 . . TGCAGTGCTAGGCATAACGGATGGAATAATTCACCCCTCCACTTT CSARHNGWNNSPLHF
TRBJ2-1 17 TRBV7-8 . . TGTGCCAGCAGCTTAGAGCCGACATCGCGCTCCTACAATGAGCAGTTCTTC CASSLEPTSRSYNEQFF
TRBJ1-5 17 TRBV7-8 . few TGTGCCAGCAGCTTAAATCGAGGGACATTTAGCAATCAGCCCCAGCATTTT CASSLNRGTFSNQPQHF
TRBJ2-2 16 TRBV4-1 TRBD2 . TGCGCCAGCAGCCTCTCCGGGACTAGCGTCGCCGGGGAGCTGTTTTTT CASSLSGTSVAGELFF
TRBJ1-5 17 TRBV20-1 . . TGCAGTGCTAGAGACCCCTTCAGGGAGACTAGCAATCAGCCCCAGCATTTT CSARDPFRETSNQPQHF
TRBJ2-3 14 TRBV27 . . TGTGCCAGCAGTAACAGGGGACTCACAGATACGCAGTATTTT CASSNRGLTDTQYF
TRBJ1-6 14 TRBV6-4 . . TGTGCCAGCATGGAGACCTCCTATAATTCACCCCTCCACTTT CASMETSYNSPLHF
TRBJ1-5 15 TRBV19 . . TGTGCCAGTAAAAAGGCCGGAGGCAGCAATCAGCCCCAGCATTTT CASKKAGGSNQPQHF
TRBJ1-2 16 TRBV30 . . TGTGCCTGGAGTGTACCCCCCGGGGGCGGGATCTATGGCTACACCTTC CAWSVPPGGGIYGYTF
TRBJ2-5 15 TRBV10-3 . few TGTGCCATCAGCCCCGGGGCTTGGGGGGAGGAGACCCAGTACTTC CAISPGAWGEETQYF
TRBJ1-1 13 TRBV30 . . TGTGCCTGGACACGAACAGGGAACACTGAAGCTTTCTTT CAWTRTGNTEAFF
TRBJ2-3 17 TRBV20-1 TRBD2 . TGCAGTGCTAGAGATCTTGGCCTAGCGGTGATCACAGATACGCAGTATTTT CSARDLGLAVITDTQYF
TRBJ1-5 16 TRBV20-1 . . TGCAGTGCCCCGTCGCTGGGTACAGGGAACAATCAGCCCCAGCATTTT CSAPSLGTGNNQPQHF
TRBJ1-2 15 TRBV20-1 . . TGCAGTGCTAGAGTACCTGCCCGAGATGACTATGGCTACACCTTC CSARVPARDDYGYTF
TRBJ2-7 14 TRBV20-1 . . TGCAGTGCTATGTCTCTCGGGAGAACCTACGAGCAGTACTTC CSAMSLGRTYEQYF
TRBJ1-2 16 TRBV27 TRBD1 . TGTGCCAGCAGCCCGGGACAGGTGTGGGGGGGCTATGGCTACACCTTC CASSPGQVWGGYGYTF
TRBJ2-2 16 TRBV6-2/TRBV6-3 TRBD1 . TGTGCCAGCAGTTTGACCAGACAGGGGGACACCGGGGAGCTGTTTTTT CASSLTRQGDTGELFF
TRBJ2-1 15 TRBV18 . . TGTGCCAGCTCTCCGGGGAGTAGATCCTACAATGAGCAGTTCTTC CASSPGSRSYNEQFF
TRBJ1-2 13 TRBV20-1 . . TGCAGTGCCGAACCTCAGGGTAGACGTGGCTACACCTTC CSAEPQGRRGYTF
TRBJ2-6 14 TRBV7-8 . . TGTGCCAGCAGCTTAGGTGTTGGGGCCAACGTCCTGACTTTC CASSLGVGANVLTF
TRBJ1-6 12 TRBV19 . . TGTGCCAGTCAGACAGTTAATTCACCCCTCCACTTT CASQTVNSPLHF
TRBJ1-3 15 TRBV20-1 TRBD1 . TGCAGTGCTGAAGTCCGGGACAGGGGTGGAAACACCATATATTTT CSAEVRDRGGNTIYF
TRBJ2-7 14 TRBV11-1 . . TGTGCCAGCAGTTCCGAGCGGGTAGGCCTTGAGCAGTACTTC CASSSERVGLEQYF
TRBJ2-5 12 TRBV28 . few TGTGCCAGCAGTTCTTCTCAAGAGACCCAGTACTTC CASSSSQETQYF
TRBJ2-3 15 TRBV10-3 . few TGTGCCATCAGTGAGGAGCGCAGGGTTGGAGATACGCAGTATTTT CAISEERRVGDTQYF
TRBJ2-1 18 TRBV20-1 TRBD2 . TGCAGTGCTTCCCCTCCCTTAGCGGGAGCGAGTATGGACAATGAGCAGTTCTTC CSASPPLAGASMDNEQFF
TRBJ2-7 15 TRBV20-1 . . TGCAGTGCTGGGACATGGGCTAGCGGAGCCTACGAGCAGTACTTC CSAGTWASGAYEQYF
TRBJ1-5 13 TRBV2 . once TGTGCCAGCAGTGAATCCGGCGATCAGCCCCAGCATTTT CASSESGDQPQHF
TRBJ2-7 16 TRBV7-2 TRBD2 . TGTGCCAGCAGCTCGAGGACTAGCGGGAGTGTTTACGAGCAGTACTTC CASSSRTSGSVYEQYF
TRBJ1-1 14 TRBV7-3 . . TGTGCCAGCTCCCTGGGGCAGGGTTCGCCTGAAGCTTTCTTT CASSLGQGSPEAFF
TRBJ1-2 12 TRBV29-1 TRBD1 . TGCAGCGTCCGACAGGGTAACTATGGCTACACCTTC CSVRQGNYGYTF
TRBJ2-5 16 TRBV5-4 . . TGTGCCAGCAGCCCCGATTGGTCCCTTACCCAAGAGACCCAGTACTTC CASSPDWSLTQETQYF
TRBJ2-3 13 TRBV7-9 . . TGTGCCACCGCGGGTTCGGTTTTGGGTACGCAGTATTTT CATAGSVLGTQYF
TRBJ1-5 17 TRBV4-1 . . TGCGCCAGCAGCCATGGGAGGGCCTCAGGCAGCAATCAGCCCCAGCATTTT CASSHGRASGSNQPQHF
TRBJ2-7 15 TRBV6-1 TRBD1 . TGTGCCAGCAGTCAACCGGGACAGGGCTCCTACGAGCAGTACTTC CASSQPGQGSYEQYF
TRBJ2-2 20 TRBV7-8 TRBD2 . TGTGCCAGCAGCCGAGACGGGACTAGCGGGAGGGCCTCAGGCACCGGGGAGCTGTTTTTT CASSRDGTSGRASGTGELFF
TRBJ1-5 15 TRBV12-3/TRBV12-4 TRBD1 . TGTGCCAGCAGTCGAAACGGACAGGGGCTCTGGTACCAGCATTTT CASSRNGQGLWYQHF
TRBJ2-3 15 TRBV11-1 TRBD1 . TGTGCCAGCAGCTCCTCTCAGGGGGCGGTAGATACGCAGTATTTT CASSSSQGAVDTQYF
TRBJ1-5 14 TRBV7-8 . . TGTGCCAGCAGCTTGGTAAGGGGGAATCAGCCCCAGCATTTT CASSLVRGNQPQHF
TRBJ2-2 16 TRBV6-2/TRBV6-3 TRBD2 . TGTGCCAGCGCTGGGGGGGAGACTGCGAACACCGGGGAGCTGTTTTTT CASAGGETANTGELFF
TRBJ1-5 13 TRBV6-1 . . TGTGCCAGCGGCTGGTTTAGCAATCAGCCCCAGCATTTT CASGWFSNQPQHF
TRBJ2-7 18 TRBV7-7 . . TGTGCCAGCAGCTTAGTGAGGGGGGGGGACTGGACGACCTACGAGCAGTACTTC CASSLVRGGDWTTYEQYF
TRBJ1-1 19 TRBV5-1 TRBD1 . TGCGCCAGCAGCTTGGTTCGGCAGGGGGCGCTAGGGTTGAACACTGAAGCTTTCTTT CASSLVRQGALGLNTEAFF
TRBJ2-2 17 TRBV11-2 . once TGTGCCAGCAGCTACCGAACAGGGCGGTATATGGCCGGGGAGCTGTTTTTT CASSYRTGRYMAGELFF
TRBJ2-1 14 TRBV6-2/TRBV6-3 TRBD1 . TGTGCCAGCAGGGACAGGGGCACCTACAATGAGCAGTTCTTC CASRDRGTYNEQFF
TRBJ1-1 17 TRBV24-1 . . TGTGCCACCAGTGGAGTGAGGGGCGACAGCATGAACACTGAAGCTTTCTTT CATSGVRGDSMNTEAFF
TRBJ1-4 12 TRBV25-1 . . TGTGCCAGCAGCCAGGGTCATGAAAAACTGTTTTTT CASSQGHEKLFF
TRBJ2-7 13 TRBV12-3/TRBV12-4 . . TGTGCCAGCAGGGCGGGGTCCCGGCTGGAGCAGTACTTC CASRAGSRLEQYF
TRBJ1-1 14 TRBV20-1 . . TGCAGTGCTACTCGGGGGGGACGGCGGACTGAAGCTTTCTTT CSATRGGRRTEAFF
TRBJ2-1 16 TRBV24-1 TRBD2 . TGTGCCACCAGTGATGCGGGACTAGCGGGGTACAATGAGCAGTTCTTC CATSDAGLAGYNEQFF
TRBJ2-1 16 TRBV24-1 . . TGTGCCACCAGTGATTCCGGGGGAGGAGCCTACAATGAGCAGTTCTTC CATSDSGGGAYNEQFF
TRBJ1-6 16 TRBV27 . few TGTGCCAGCAGCTTAACCGGGCAGACTTATAATTCACCCCTCCACTTT CASSLTGQTYNSPLHF
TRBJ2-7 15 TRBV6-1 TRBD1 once TGTGCCAGCAGTGATGGGACAGGGGTCCCCTACGAGCAGTACTTC CASSDGTGVPYEQYF
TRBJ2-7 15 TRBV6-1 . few TGTGCCAGCAGTGATAGGGTCGAGGGGGGCTCCGAGCAGTACTTC CASSDRVEGGSEQYF